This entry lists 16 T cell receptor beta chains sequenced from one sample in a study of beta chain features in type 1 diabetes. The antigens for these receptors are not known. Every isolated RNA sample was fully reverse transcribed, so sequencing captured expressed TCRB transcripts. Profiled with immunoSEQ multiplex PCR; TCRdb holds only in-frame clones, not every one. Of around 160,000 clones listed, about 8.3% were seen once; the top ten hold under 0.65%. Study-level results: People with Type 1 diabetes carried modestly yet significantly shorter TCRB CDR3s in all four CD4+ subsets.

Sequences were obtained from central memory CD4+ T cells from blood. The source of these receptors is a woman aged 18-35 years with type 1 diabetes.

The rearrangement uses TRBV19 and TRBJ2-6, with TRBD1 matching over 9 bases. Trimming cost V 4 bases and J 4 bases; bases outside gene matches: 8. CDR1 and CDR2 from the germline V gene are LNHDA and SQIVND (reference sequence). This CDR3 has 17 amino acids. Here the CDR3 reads CASSNEQGAAGANVLTF. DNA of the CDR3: TGTGCCAGTAGTAACGAACAGGGGGCGGCCGGGGCCAACGTCCTGACTTTC. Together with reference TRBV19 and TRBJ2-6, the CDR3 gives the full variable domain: DGGITQSPKYLFRKEGQNVTLSCEQNLNHDAMYWYRQDPGQGLRLIYYSQIVNDFQKGDIAEGYSVSREKKESFPLTVTSAQKNPTAFYLCASSNEQGAAGANVLTFGAGSRLTVL.

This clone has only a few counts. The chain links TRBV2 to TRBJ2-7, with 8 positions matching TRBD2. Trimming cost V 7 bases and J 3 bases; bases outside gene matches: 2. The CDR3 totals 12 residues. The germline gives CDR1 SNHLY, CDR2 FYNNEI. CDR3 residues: CASTSGGYEQYF. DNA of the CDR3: TGTGCCAGCACCAGCGGGGGCTACGAGCAGTACTTC.

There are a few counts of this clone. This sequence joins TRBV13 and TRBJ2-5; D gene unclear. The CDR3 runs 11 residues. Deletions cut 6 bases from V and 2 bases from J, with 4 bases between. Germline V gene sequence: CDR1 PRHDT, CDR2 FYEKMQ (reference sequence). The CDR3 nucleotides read TGTGCCAGCAGTCGTCAAGAGACCCAGTACTTC. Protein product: CASSRQETQYF.

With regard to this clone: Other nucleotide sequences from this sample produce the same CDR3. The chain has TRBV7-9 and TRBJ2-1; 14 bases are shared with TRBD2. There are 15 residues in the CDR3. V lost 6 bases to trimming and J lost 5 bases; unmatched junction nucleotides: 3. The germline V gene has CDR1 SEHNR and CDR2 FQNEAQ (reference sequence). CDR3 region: CASSWTSGRHNEQFF. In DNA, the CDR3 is TGTGCCAGCAGTTGGACTAGCGGGAGGCACAATGAGCAGTTCTTC.

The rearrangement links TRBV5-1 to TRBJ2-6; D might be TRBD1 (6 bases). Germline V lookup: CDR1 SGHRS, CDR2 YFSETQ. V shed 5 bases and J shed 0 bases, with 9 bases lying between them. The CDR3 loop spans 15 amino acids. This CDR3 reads CASRPQGSGANVLTF. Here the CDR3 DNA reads TGCGCCAGCAGGCCACAGGGCTCTGGGGCCAACGTCCTGACTTTC.

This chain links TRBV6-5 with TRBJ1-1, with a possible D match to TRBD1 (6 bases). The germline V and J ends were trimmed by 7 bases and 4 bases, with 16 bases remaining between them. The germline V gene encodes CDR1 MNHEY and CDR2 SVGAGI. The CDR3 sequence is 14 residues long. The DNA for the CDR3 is TGTGCCAGCAAGATCGGGACACCTACCACTGAAGCTTTCTTT. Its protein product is CASKIGTPTTEAFF.

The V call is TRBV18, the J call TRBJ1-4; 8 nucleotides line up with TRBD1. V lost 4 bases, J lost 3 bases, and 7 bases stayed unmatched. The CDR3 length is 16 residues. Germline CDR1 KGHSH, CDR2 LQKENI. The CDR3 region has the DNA TGTGCCAGCTCACGAGGACAGGGCGGGGCTAATGAAAAACTGTTTTTT. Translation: CASSRGQGGANEKLFF.

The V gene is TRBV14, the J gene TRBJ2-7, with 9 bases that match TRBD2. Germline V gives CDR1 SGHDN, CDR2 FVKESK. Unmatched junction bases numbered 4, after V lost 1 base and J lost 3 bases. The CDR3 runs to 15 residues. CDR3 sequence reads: CASSQVSGRGYEQYF. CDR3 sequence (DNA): TGTGCCAGCAGCCAAGTTAGCGGGAGAGGCTACGAGCAGTACTTC.

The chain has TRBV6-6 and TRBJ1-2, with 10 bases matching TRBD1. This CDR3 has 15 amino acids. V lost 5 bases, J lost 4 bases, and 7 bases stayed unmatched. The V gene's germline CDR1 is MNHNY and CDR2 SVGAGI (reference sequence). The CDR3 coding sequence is TGTGCCAGCAGTGTCCGGGACAGGGGTATCTATGGCTACACCTTC. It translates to CASSVRDRGIYGYTF.

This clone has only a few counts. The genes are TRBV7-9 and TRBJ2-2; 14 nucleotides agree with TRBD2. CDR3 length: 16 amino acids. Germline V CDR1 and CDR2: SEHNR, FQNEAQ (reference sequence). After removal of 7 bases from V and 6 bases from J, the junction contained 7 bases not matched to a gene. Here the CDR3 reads CASTPGLAGVSGELFF. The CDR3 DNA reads TGTGCCAGCACCCCGGGACTAGCGGGAGTTTCCGGGGAGCTGTTTTTT.

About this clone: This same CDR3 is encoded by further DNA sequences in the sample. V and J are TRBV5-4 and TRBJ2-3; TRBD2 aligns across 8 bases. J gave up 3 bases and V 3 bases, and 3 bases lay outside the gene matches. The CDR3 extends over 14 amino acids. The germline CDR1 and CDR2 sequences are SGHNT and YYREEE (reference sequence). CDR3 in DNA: TGTGCCAGCAGCTCGGGACTAGGGACAGATACGCAGTATTTT. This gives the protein CASSSGLGTDTQYF.

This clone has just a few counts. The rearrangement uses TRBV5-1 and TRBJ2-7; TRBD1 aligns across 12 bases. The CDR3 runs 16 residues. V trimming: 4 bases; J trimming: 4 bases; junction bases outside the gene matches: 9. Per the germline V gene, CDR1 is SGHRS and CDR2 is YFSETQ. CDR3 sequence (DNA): TGCGCCAGCAGCCCGGGACAGGGGGCTGGGGGTTACGAGCAGTACTTC. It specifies CASSPGQGAGGYEQYF. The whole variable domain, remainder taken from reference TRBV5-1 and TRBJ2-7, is KAGVTQTPRYLIKTRGQQVTLSCSPISGHRSVSWYQQTPGQGLQFLFEYFSETQRNKGNFPGRFSGRQFSNSRSEMNVSTLELGDSALYLCASSPGQGAGGYEQYFGPGTRLTVT.

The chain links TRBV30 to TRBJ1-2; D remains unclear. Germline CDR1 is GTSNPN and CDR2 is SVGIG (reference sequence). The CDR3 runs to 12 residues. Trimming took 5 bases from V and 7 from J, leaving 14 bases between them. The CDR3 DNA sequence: TGTGCCTGGCAATCCCTGACTAGTGGCTACACCTTC. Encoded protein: CAWQSLTSGYTF.

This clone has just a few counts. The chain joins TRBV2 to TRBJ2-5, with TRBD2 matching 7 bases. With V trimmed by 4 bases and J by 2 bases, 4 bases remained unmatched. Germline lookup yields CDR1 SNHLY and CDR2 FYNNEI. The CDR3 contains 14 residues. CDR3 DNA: TGTGCCAGCAGTGCGGGGGGAATACAAGAGACCCAGTACTTC. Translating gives CASSAGGIQETQYF.

CDR3 coding DNA: TGTGCCAGCTGGAGGGCGCAGTATGGCTACACCTTC. This gives the protein CASWRAQYGYTF. This chain links TRBV28 with TRBJ1-2; D remains unclear. Per the germline V gene, CDR1 is MDHEN and CDR2 is SYDVKM. This CDR3 comprises 12 residues. Between the trimmed V and J ends, which lost 8 bases and 5 bases, there was a span of 12 bases.

The CDR3 DNA reads as TGTGCCAGCAGGTCGACTAGCGGGGGGGATCCCACAGATACGCAGTATTTT. Amino acid sequence: CASRSTSGGDPTDTQYF. This rearrangement joins TRBV5-4 to TRBJ2-3; TRBD2 matches 14 bases. Germline V lookup: CDR1 SGHNT, CDR2 YYREEE (reference sequence). V shed 5 bases and J 2 bases; nucleotides not matched to a gene: 7. This CDR3 is built from 17 residues.